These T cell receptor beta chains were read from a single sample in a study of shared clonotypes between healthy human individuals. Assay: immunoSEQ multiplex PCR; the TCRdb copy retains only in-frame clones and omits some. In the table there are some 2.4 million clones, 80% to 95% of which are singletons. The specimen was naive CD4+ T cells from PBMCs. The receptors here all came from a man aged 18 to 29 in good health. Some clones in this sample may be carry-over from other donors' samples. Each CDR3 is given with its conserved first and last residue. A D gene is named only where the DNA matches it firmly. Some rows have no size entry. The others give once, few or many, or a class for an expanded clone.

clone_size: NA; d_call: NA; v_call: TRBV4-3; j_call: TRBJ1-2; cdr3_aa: CASSQDSGALGYTF; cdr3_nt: TGCGCCAGCAGCCAAGATTCAGGGGCGCTTGGCTACACCTTC
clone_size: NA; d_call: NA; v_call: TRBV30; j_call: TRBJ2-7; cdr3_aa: CAWSVGGVTYEQYF; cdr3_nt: TGTGCCTGGAGTGTAGGGGGGGTTACCTACGAGCAGTACTTC
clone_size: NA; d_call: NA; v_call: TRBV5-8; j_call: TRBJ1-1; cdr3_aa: CASSFGRHPNTEAFF; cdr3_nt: TGTGCCAGCAGCTTCGGACGGCACCCGAACACTGAAGCTTTCTTT
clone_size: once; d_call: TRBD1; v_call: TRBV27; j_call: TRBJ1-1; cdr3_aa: CASRMTGVTEAFF; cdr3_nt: TGTGCCAGCAGAATGACAGGGGTGACTGAAGCTTTCTTT
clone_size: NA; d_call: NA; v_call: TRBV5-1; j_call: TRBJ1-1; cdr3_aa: CASSLFRGTEAFF; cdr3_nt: TGCGCCAGCAGCTTGTTTCGGGGCACTGAAGCTTTCTTT
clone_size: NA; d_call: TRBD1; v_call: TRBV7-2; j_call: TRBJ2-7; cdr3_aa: CASSFGTGAYEQYF; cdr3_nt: TGTGCCAGCAGCTTTGGGACAGGGGCCTACGAGCAGTACTTC
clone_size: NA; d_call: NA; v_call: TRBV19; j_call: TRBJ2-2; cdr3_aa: CASRILGSWVGELFF; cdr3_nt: TGTGCCAGTAGAATTTTGGGGTCTTGGGTCGGGGAGCTGTTTTTT
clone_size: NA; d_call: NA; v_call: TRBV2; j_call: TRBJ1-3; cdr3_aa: CASSVQGTNTIYF; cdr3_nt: TGTGCCAGCAGTGTTCAGGGGACAAACACCATATATTTT
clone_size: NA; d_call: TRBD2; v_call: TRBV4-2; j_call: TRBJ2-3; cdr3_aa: CASSQGASGVIADTQYF; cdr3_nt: TGTGCCAGCAGCCAAGGGGCTAGCGGGGTTATTGCAGATACGCAGTATTTT
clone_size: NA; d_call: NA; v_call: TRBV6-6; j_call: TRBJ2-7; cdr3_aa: CASSRNSAPSAYEQYF; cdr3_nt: TGTGCCAGCAGTCGGAACTCCGCACCCTCGGCCTACGAGCAGTACTTC